What follows is one T cell receptor beta chain and its context. V lost 6 bases and J 10 bases, leaving 22 bases between the germline ends. The V gene's germline CDR1 is SNHLY and CDR2 FYNNEI. The CDR3 has 15 amino acids. This sample was included in a study of shared clonotypes between healthy human individuals. Study at large: Three plates were used per donor for CD4 naive, three for CD4 memory, two for CD8 naive and one for CD8 memory.

Generated by immunoSEQ multiplex PCR, the TCRdb table keeps only in-frame clones and is missing some. The profile shows about 680,000 clones, 92% of them singletons. In the naive CD8 group, cells lacked CD45RO and were positively selected for CCR7, so terminally differentiated effector memory CD45RA+ cells were left out. Those who donated, Caucasian adults without exception, all lived in Nashville, Tennessee. Material for sequencing was naive CD8+ T cells sorted from blood. The source is a man aged 25-45 years in good health. The chain couples TRBV2 to TRBJ2-1; D is possibly TRBD1 or TRBD2 (5 bases each). The CDR3 DNA reads TGTGCCAGCAGGGGCACCGGCGGGTGGGGGTCGGAGCAGTTCTTC. It translates to CASRGTGGWGSEQFF.